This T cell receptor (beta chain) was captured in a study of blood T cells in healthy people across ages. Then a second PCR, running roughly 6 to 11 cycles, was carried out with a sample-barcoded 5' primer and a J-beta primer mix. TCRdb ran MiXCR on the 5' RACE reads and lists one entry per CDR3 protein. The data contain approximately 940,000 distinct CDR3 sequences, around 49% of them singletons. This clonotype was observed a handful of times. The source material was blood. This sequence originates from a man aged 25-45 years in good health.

This chain's CDR3 is CASSLELAGGNTDTQYF. CDR3 coding DNA: TGCGCCAGCAGCTTGGAACTAGCGGGGGGCAACACAGATACGCAGTATTTT. The chain combines TRBV5-1 with TRBJ2-3; 12 bases line up with TRBD2. The CDR3 length is 17 residues. CDR1 and CDR2 (germline): SGHRS, YFSETQ. The junction had 4 bases not matched to a gene; V was cut back by 0 bases and J by 2 bases. The variable domain in full, with the rest retrieved from reference TRBV5-1 and TRBJ2-3, is KAGVTQTPRYLIKTRGQQVTLSCSPISGHRSVSWYQQTPGQGLQFLFEYFSETQRNKGNFPGRFSGRQFSNSRSEMNVSTLELGDSALYLCASSLELAGGNTDTQYFGPGTRLTVL.